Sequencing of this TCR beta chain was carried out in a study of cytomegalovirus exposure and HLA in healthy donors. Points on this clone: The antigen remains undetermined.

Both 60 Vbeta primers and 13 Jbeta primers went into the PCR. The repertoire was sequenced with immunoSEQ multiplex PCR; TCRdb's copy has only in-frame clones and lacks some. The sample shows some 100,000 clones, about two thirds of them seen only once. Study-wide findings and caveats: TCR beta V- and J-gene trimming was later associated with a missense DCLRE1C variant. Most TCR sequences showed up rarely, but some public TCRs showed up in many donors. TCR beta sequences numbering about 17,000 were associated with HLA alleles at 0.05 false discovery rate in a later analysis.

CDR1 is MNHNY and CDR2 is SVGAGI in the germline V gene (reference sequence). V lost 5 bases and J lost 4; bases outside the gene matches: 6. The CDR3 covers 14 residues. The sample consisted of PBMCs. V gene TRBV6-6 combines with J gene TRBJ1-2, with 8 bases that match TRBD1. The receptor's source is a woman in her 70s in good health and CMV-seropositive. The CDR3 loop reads CASSTDREGYGYTF. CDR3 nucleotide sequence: TGTGCCAGCAGTACGGACAGGGAAGGCTATGGCTACACCTTC.